The clone carrying this T cell receptor beta chain was seen ten or more times. What it binds is not known. This entry belongs to a study of response to subunit inactivated influenza vaccine. Whole-study results and caveats: It was suggested by the authors that few new T cells are recruited by each seasonal influenza vaccination.

The CDR3 is 13 residues long. CDR1 SGHKS and CDR2 YYEKEE come from the germline V gene (reference sequence). V lost 1 base to trimming and J lost 6 bases, with 9 bases between them. One entry per CDR3 protein results from TCRdb running MiXCR on the RT-PCR reads. The table lists around 490,000 distinct CDR3 sequences, about 8% of them singletons. The sequenced sample was PBMCs from blood, obtained 23 to 25 months after vaccination. This TCR derives from a man between 45 and 75 years old who received an inactivated influenza vaccine. The V gene is TRBV5-5, the J gene TRBJ2-3; D call uncertain. CDR3 DNA sequence: TGTGCCAGCAGCTTGACGATCACGGATACGCAGTATTTT. It translates to CASSLTITDTQYF.